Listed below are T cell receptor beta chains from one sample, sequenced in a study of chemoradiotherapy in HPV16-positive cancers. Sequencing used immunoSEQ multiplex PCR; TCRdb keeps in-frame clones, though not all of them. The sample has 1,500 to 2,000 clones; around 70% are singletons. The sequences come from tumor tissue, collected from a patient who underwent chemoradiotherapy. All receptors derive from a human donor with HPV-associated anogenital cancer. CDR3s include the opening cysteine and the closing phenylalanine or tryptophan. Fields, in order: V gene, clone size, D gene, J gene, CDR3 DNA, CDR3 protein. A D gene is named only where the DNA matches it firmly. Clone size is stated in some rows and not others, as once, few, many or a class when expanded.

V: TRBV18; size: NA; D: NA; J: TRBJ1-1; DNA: TGTGCCAGCTCACAGACCAGGGAGACTGAAGCTTTCTTT; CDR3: CASSQTRETEAFF
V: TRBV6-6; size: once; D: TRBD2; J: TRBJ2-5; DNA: TGTGCCAGCAATACAAGGGAGGGAGAGACCCAGTACTTC; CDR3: CASNTREGETQYF
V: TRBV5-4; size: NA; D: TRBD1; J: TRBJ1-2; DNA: TGTGCCACCAGACAGGGCGACTATGGCTACACCTTC; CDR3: CATRQGDYGYTF
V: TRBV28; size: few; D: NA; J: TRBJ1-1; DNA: TGTGCCAGTTGGGATTCTACACCGAACACTGAAGCTTTCTTT; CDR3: CASWDSTPNTEAFF
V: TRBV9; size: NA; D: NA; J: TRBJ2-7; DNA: TGTGCCAGCAGCGTAGCCGGGGGCGGGAGCCTCTACGAGCAGTACTTC; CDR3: CASSVAGGGSLYEQYF
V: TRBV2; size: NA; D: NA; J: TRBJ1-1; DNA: TGTGCCAGCACCCAACCCGCCCGGGGGGTTCAAGCTTTCTTT; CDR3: CASTQPARGVQAFF
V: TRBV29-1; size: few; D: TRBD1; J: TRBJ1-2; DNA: TGCAGCGTCCACACAGGGACAGTTATCTATGGCTACACCTTC; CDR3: CSVHTGTVIYGYTF
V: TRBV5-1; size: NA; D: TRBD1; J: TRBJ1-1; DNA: TGCGCCAGCAGCTGGGACAGGGCGAACACTGAAGCTTTCTTT; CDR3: CASSWDRANTEAFF
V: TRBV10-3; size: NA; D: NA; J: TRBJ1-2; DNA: TGTGCCATCAGTGATGAGGTGTCCCCACACTATGGCTACACCTTC; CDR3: CAISDEVSPHYGYTF
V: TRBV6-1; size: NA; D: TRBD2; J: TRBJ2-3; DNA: TGTGCCAGCTCCTCGACTAGCGGGGGGGCAGATACGCAGTATTTT; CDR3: CASSSTSGGADTQYF
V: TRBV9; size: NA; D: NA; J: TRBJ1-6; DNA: TGTGCCAGCAGCGCGATGGGGAGCTCCTATAATTCACCCCTCCACTTT; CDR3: CASSAMGSSYNSPLHF
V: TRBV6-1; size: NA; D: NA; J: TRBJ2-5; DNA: TGTGCCAGCATGACGGAACCCGGGGCTGGGGGAACCCAGTACTTC; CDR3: CASMTEPGAGGTQYF
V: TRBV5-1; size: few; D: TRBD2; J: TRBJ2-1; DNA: TGCGCCAGCAGCCCGAGCGGGAACAATGAGCAGTTCTTC; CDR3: CASSPSGNNEQFF
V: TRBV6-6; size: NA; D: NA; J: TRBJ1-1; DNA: TGTGCCAGCAGTTACTCGACGGGGACTGAAGCTTTCTTT; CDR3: CASSYSTGTEAFF
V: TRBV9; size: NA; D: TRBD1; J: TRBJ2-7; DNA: TGTGCCAGCAGCCATGGGACAGGGGTCTACGAGCAGTACTTC; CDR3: CASSHGTGVYEQYF
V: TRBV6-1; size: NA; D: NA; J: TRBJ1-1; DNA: TGTGCCAGCAGTGGGGATGGGAACACTGGAGCTTTCTTT; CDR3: CASSGDGNTGAFF
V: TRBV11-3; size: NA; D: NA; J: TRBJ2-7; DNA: TGTGCCAGCAGCCCCCGGACGAGCTCCTACGAGCAGTACTTC; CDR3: CASSPRTSSYEQYF
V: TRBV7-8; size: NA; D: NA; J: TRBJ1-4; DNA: TGTGCCAGCAGCCTCCAGGGAGCAACTAATGAAAAACTGTTTTTT; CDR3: CASSLQGATNEKLFF
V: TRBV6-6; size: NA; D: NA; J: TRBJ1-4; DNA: TGTGCCAGCAGGGAGAACAGGGTTGATGAAAAACTGTTTTTT; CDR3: CASRENRVDEKLFF
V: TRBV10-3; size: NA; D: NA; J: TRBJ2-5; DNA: TGTGCCATCAGTGATAGTTCAAGTGGGACCCAGTACTTC; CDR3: CAISDSSSGTQYF
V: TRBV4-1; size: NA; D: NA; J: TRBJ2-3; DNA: TGCGCCAGCAGCCAGAGGGCGGGTAGCACAGATACGCAGTATTTT; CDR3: CASSQRAGSTDTQYF
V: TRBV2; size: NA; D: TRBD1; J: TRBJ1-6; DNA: TGTGCCAGCAGTGTGCAGGGGGAGCATAATTCACCCCTCCACTTT; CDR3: CASSVQGEHNSPLHF
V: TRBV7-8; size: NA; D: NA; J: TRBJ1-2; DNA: TGTGCCAGCAGCCTCTACTGGGACACCCCTCACACCTTC; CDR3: CASSLYWDTPHTF
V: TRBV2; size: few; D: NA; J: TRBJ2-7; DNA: TGTGCCAGCAACCCCGGGACGGGGTCCTACGAGCAGTACTTC; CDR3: CASNPGTGSYEQYF
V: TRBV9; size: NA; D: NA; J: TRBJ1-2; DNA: TGTGCCAGCAGCGTAGATGTCAACTATGGCTACACCTTC; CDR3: CASSVDVNYGYTF
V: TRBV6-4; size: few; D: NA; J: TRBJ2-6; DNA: TGTGCCAGCAGTCCTGACAGGAGCTCTGGGGCCAACGTCCTGACTTTC; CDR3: CASSPDRSSGANVLTF
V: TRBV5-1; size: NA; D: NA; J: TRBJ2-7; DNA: TGCGCCAGCAGCTTGGTTCCCGGCCAGGGAAGCGAGCAGTACTTC; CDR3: CASSLVPGQGSEQYF
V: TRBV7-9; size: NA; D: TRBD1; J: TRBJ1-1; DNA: TGTGCCAGCAGCTCAGAGACAGGGGTAATGGGCACTGAAGCTTTCTTT; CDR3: CASSSETGVMGTEAFF
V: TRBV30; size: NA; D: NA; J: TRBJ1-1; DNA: TGTGCCTGGAGTGCTACATCGAACACTGAAGCTTTCTTT; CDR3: CAWSATSNTEAFF
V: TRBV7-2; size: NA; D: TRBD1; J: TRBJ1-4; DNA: TGTGCCAGCAGCCCGGCGGGACAGGGGTATGAAAAACTGTTTTTT; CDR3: CASSPAGQGYEKLFF
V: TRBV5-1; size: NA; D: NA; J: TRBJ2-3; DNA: TGCGCCAGCAGCTTGGTAAGAGGCGGGGGCGACACAGATACGCAGTATTTT; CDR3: CASSLVRGGGDTDTQYF
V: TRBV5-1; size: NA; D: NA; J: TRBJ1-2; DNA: TGCGCCAGCAGCTTGGGGGGAGCGAATAACTATGGCTACACCTTC; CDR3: CASSLGGANNYGYTF
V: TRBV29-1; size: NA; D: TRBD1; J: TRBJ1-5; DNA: TGCAGCGCCATCGCGGGACAGGGGGTTGCCCAGCATTTT; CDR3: CSAIAGQGVAQHF
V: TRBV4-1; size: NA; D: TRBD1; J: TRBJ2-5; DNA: TGCGCCAGCAGCCGACAGGGGGCGGTGGAATGGAAGCAGTACTTC; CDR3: CASSRQGAVEWKQYF
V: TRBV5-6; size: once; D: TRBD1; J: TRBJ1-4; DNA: TGTGCCAGCAGCTTGGCCGGGACAGGGGAGGAAAAACTGTTTTTT; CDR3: CASSLAGTGEEKLFF
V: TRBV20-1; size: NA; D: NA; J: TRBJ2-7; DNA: TGCAGTGCTAGAGATAGGTCAGGATGGTACTTC; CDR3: CSARDRSGWYF
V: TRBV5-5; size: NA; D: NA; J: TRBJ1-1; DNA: TGTGCCAGCAGTGGTCGGCCTACTTTCGGGACAGAAGCTTTCTTT; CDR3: CASSGRPTFGTEAFF
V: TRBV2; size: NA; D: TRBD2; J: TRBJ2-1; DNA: TGTGCCAGCACCTTAGGGAGGGGAGACAATGAGCAGTTCTTC; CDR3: CASTLGRGDNEQFF
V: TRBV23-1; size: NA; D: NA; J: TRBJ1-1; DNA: TGCGCCGTAGCAGGGTCGTTAGAGAACACTGAAGCTTTCTTT; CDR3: CAVAGSLENTEAFF
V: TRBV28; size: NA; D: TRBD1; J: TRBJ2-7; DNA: TGTGCCAGCACCCCGGGCGACAGGGTTGGGTACGAGCAGTACTTC; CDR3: CASTPGDRVGYEQYF
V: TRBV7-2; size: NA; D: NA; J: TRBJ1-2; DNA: TGTGCCAGCAGCCCGCCGGGGGGTGGCTACACCTTC; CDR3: CASSPPGGGYTF
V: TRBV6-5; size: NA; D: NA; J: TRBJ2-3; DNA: TGTGCCAGCAGTTACGGCGAGCCTAGCACAGATACGCAGTATTTT; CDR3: CASSYGEPSTDTQYF
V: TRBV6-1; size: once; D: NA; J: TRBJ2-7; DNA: TGTGCCAGCAAGGAGCGGTCCTACGAGCAGTACTTC; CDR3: CASKERSYEQYF
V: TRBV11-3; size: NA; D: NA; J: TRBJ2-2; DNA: TGTGCCAGCAGCTTACAAGCGGGGAACACCGGGGAGCTGTTTTTT; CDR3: CASSLQAGNTGELFF
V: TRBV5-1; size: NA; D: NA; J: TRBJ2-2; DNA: TGCGCCAGCAGCTGGGAAGGGATTGCTACCGGGGAGCTGTTTTTT; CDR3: CASSWEGIATGELFF
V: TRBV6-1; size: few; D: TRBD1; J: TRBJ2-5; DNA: TGTGCCAGCAGTCCACGGACAGGGGGGGAGACCCAGTACTTC; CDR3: CASSPRTGGETQYF
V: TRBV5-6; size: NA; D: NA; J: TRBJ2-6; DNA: TGTGCCAGCAGCTTGGTCTCTGGGGCCAACGTCCTGACTTTC; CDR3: CASSLVSGANVLTF
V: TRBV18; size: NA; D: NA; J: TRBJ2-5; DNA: TGTGCCAGCTCACTTCTAGCAGTTCAAGAGACCCAGTACTTC; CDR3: CASSLLAVQETQYF
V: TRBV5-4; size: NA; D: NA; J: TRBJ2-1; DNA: TGTGCCAGCAGAATAGACACGGAGACCTACAATGAGCAGTTCTTC; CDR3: CASRIDTETYNEQFF
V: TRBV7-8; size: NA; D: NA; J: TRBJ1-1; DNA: TGTGCCAGCAGCTTCGGCGGCCCTGCGGCCCGCCCTTTCTTT; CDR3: CASSFGGPAARPFF
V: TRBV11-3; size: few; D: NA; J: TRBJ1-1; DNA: TGTGCCAGCACCCTTCCCCAGAACACTGAAGCTTTCTTT; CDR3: CASTLPQNTEAFF
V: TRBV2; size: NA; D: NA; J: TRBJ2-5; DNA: TGTGCCAGCTCCCCCCGGGAGACCCAGTACTTC; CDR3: CASSPRETQYF
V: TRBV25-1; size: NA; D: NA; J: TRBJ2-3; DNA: TGTGCCAGCAGTGAAGACGGAGGCCTGTTGAATACGCAGTATTTT; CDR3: CASSEDGGLLNTQYF